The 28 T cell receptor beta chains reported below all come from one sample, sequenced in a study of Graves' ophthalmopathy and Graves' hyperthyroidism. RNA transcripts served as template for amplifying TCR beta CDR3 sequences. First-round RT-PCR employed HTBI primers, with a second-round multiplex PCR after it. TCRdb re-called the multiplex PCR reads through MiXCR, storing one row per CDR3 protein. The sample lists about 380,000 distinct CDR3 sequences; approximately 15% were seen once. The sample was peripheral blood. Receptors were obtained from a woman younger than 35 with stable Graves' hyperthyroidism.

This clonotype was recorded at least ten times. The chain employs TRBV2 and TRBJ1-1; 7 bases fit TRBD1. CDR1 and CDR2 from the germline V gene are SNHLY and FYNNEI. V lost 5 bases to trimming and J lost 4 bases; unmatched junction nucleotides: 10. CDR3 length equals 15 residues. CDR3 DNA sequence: TGTGCCAGCAGTCAGGGGGTTTCGCTTGGCACTGAAGCTTTCTTT. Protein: CASSQGVSLGTEAFF.

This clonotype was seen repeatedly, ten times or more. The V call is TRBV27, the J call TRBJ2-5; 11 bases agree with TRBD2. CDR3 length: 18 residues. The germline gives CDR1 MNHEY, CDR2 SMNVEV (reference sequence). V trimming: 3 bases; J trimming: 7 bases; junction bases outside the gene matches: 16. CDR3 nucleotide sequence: TGTGCCAGCAGTTTTGGCGGGGAACTAGCGGGGGCCCCAGGGACCCAGTACTTC. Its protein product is CASSFGGELAGAPGTQYF.

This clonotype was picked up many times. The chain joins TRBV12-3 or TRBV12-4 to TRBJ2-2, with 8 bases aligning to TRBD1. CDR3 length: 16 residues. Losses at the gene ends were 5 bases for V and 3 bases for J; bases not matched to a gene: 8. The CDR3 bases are TGTGCCAGCAGTAACCGACAGGGGAGTCACACCGGGGAGCTGTTTTTT. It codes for CASSNRQGSHTGELFF.

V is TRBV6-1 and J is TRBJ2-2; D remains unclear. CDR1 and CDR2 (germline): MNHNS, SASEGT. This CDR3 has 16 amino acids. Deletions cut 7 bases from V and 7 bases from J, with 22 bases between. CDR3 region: CASTPPGARKYGELFF. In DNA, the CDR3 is TGTGCCAGCACACCCCCGGGTGCCAGAAAATACGGGGAGCTGTTTTTT.

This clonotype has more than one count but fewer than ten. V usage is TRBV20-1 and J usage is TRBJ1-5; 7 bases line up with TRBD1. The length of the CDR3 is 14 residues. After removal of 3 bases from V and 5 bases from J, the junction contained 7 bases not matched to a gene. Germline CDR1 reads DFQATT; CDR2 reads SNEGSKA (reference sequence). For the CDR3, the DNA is TGCAGTGCTAGTGCAGGGGGGTTTGATCAGCCCCAGCATTTT. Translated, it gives CSASAGGFDQPQHF.

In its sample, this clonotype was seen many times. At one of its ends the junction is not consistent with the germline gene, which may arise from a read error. The DNA of the CDR3 is TGTGCCAGCAGTACACCGGGGGGATGGGCCAAAAACATTAAGTACTTC. It translates to CASSTPGGWAKNIKYF. V is TRBV6-5 and J is TRBJ2-4; the match to TRBD2 covers 7 bases. Per germline, CDR1 MNHEY and CDR2 SVGAGI. The CDR3 has 16 residues.

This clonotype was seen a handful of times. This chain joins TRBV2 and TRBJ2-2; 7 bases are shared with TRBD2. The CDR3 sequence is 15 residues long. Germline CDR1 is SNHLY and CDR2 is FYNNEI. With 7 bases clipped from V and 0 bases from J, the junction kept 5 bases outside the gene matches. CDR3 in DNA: TGTGCCAGCACGAAGCGGGGTGCGAACACCGGGGAGCTGTTTTTT. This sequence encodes CASTKRGANTGELFF.

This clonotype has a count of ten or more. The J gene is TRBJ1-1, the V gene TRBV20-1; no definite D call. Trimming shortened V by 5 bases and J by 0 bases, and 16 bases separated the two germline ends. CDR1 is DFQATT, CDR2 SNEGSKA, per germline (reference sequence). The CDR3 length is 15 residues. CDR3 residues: CSALPDVYMNTEAFF. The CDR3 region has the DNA TGCAGTGCTCTTCCGGACGTCTATATGAACACTGAAGCTTTCTTT.

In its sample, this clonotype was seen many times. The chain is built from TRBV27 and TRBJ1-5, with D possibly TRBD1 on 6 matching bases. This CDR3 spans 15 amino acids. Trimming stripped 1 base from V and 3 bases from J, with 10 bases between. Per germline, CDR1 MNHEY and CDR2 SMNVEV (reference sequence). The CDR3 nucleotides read TGTGCCAGCAGTTTATGGTGGGACAACAATCAGCCCCAGCATTTT. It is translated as CASSLWWDNNQPQHF.

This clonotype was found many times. In nucleotides, the CDR3 is TGTGCCAGCAGTCCGGGACCCCTGAACACTGAAGCTTTCTTT. Translation: CASSPGPLNTEAFF. V gene TRBV12-3 or TRBV12-4 combines with J gene TRBJ1-1; a weak D match, TRBD1 (5 bases). The CDR3 has 14 amino acids. The V end lost 5 bases, the J end lost 0 bases, and 10 bases lay between the germline ends.

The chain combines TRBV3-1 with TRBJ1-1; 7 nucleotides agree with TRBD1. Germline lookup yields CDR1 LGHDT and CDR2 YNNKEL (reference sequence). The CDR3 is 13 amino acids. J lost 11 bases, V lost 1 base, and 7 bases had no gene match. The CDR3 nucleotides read TGTGCCAGCAGCCAAGTGGCAGGGGGGGGTGCTTTCTTT. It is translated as CASSQVAGGGAFF.

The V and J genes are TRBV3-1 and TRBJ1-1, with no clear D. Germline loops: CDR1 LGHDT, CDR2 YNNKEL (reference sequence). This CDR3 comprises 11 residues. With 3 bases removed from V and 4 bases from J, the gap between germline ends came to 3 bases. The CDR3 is CASSQFTEAFF. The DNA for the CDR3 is TGTGCCAGCAGCCAGTTCACTGAAGCTTTCTTT. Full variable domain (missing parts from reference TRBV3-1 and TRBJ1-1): DTAVSQTPKYLVTQMGNDKSIKCEQNLGHDTMYWYKQDSKKFLKIMFSYNNKELIINETVPNRFSPKSPDKAHLNLHINSLELGDSAVYFCASSQFTEAFFGQGTRLTVV.

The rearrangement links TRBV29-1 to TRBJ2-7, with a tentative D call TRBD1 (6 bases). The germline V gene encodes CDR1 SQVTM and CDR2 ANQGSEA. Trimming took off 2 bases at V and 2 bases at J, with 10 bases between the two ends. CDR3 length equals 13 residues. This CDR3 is CSVEFGGPYEQYF. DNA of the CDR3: TGCAGCGTTGAATTTGGGGGCCCCTACGAGCAGTACTTC.

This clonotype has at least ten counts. The DNA of the CDR3 is TGTGCCAGCAGTTCCCCTTTAGCGGGGGGCGATGGCTACACCTTC. As protein: CASSSPLAGGDGYTF. The chain recombines TRBV12-3 or TRBV12-4 with TRBJ1-2; weak D call: TRBD1 (6 bases). The CDR3 consists of 15 residues. The V end was cut by 4 bases, the J end by 6 bases, with 18 bases between.

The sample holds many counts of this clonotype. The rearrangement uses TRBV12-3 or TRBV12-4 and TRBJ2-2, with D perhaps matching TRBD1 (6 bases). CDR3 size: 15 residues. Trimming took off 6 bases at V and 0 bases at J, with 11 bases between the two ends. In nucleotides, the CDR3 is TGTGCCAGCAGCCCAGGGGCAGCGAACACCGGGGAGCTGTTTTTT. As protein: CASSPGAANTGELFF.

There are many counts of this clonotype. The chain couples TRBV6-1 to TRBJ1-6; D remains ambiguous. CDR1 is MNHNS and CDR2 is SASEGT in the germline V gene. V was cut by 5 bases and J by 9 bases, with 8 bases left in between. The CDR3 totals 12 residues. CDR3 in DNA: TGTGCCAGCAGTTATAGCCCTTCACCCCTCCACTTT. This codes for CASSYSPSPLHF.

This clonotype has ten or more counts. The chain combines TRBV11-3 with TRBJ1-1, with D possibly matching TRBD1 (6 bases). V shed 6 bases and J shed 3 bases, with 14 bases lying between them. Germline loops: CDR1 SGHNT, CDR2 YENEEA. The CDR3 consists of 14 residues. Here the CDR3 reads CASRSQGGDTEAFF. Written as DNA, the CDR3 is TGTGCCAGCAGATCACAGGGCGGTGACACTGAAGCTTTCTTT.

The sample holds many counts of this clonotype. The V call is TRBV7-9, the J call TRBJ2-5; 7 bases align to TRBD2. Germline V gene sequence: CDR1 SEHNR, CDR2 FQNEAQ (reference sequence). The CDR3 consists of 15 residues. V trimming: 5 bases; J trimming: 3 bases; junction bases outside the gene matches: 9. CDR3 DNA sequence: TGTGCCAGCAGCCCCTCGGGACTACAGAAAGAGACCCAGTACTTC. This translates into CASSPSGLQKETQYF. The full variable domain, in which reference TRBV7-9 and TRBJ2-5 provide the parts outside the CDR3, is DTGVSQNPRHKITKRGQNVTFRCDPISEHNRLYWYRQTLGQGPEFLTYFQNEAQLEKSRLLSDRFSAERPKGSFSTLEIQRTEQGDSAMYLCASSPSGLQKETQYFGPGTRLLVL.

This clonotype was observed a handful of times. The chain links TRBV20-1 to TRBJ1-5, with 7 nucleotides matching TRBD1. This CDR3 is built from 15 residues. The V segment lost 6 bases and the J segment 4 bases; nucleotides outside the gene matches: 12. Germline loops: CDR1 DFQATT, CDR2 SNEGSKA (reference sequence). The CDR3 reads CSAVRRQGLNQPQHF. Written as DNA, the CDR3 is TGCAGTGCAGTCCGCAGACAGGGCTTAAATCAGCCCCAGCATTTT.

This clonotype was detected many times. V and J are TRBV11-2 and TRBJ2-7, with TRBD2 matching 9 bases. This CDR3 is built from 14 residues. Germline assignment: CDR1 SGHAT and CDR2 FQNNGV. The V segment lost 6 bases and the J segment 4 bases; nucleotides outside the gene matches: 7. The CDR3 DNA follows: TGTGCCAGCAGGAGCGGGGGGAAGGGGTACGAGCAGTACTTC. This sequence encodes CASRSGGKGYEQYF.

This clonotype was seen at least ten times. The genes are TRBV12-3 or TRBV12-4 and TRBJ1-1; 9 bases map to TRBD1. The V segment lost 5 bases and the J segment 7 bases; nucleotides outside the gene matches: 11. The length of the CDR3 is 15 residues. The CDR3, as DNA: TGTGCCAGCAGTAGAGAGGGACAGGGTAAATTTGAAGCTTTCTTT. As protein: CASSREGQGKFEAFF.

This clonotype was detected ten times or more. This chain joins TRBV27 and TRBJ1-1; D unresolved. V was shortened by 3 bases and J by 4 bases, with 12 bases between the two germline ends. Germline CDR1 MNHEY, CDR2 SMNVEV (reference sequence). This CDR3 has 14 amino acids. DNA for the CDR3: TGTGCCAGCAGTTTCTCCCGGTTAGGCACTGAAGCTTTCTTT. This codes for CASSFSRLGTEAFF.

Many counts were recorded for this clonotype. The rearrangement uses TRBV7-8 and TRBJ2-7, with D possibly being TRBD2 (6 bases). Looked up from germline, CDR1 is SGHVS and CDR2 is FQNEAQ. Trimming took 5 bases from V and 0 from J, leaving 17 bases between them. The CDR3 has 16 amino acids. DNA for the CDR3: TGTGCCAGCAGCATCACCACCGGGGGAAACTCCTACGAGCAGTACTTC. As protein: CASSITTGGNSYEQYF.

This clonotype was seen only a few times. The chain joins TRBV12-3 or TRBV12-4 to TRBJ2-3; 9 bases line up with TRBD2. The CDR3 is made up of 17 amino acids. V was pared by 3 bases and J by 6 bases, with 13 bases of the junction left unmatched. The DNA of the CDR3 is TGTGCCAGCAGTTTGACCTTGACTAGCGGAGGACTGGATACGCAGTATTTT. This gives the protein CASSLTLTSGGLDTQYF.

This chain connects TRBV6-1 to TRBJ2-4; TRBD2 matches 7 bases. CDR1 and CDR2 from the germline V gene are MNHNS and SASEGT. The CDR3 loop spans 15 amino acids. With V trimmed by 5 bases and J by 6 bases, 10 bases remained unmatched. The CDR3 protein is CASSPPSSGTNIQYF. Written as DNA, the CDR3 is TGTGCCAGCAGTCCCCCCTCGAGCGGGACAAACATTCAGTACTTC.

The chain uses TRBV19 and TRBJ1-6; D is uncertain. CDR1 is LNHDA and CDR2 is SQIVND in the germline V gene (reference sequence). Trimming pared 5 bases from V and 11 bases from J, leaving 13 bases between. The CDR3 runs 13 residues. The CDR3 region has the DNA TGTGCCAGTAGTTTCGGACTGACGACACCCCTCCACTTT. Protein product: CASSFGLTTPLHF.

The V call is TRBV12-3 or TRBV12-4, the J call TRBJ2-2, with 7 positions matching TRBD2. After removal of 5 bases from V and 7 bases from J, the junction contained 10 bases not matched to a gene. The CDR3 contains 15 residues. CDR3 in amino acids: CASSNRDYEDGELFF. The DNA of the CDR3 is TGTGCCAGCAGTAACCGGGACTATGAGGACGGGGAGCTGTTTTTT.

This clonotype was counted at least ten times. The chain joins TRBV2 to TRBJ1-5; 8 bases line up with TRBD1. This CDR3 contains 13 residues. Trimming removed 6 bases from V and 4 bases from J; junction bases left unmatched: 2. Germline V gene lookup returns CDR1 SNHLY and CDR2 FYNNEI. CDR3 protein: CASRGTGNQPQHF. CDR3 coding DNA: TGTGCCAGCAGGGGGACAGGTAATCAGCCCCAGCATTTT.